Each of the 20 T cell receptor beta chains below was sequenced from the same sample in a study of CD8 T cells in Susac syndrome. An amount of RNA that ranged from roughly 0.45 to 1 ug was reverse transcribed with random hexamers. TCRdb passed the immunoSEQ multiplex PCR reads through MiXCR, listing each CDR3 protein once. Seen here are about 150,000 distinct CDR3 sequences, approximately 94% observed once, and the top ten hold 0.2% to 0.25%. The sample consisted of CD8+ T cells from PBMCs. Receptor source: a human donor with multiple sclerosis.

The chain recombines TRBV7-9 with TRBJ2-1, with a possible D match to TRBD2 (6 bases). The CDR3 is made up of 15 amino acids. CDR1 and CDR2 from the germline V gene are SEHNR and FQNEAQ (reference sequence). V lost 2 bases to trimming and J lost 15 bases, with 23 bases between them. The CDR3 loop is CASSLRRDSETRRFF. The CDR3 nucleotides read TGTGCCAGCAGCTTACGCCGGGACTCCGAAACTCGGCGGTTCTTC. The whole variable domain, filled in from reference TRBV7-9 and TRBJ2-1, reads DTGVSQNPRHKITKRGQNVTFRCDPISEHNRLYWYRQTLGQGPEFLTYFQNEAQLEKSRLLSDRFSAERPKGSFSTLEIQRTEQGDSAMYLCASSLRRDSETRRFFGPGTRLTVL.

The sample holds one count of this clonotype. The chain recombines TRBV12-3 or TRBV12-4 with TRBJ2-1, with 9 bases matching TRBD2. CDR3 size: 16 residues. The V segment lost 5 bases and the J segment 1 base; nucleotides outside the gene matches: 6. CDR3 coding DNA: TGTGCCAGCAGTCCTCCGGGACTAGCTTCCTACAATGAGCAGTTCTTC. This gives the protein CASSPPGLASYNEQFF.

V is TRBV6-1 and J is TRBJ2-6, with 9 nucleotides matching TRBD1. This CDR3 spans 17 amino acids. With 5 bases clipped from V and 1 base from J, the junction kept 6 bases outside the gene matches. Germline V gene sequence: CDR1 MNHNS, CDR2 SASEGT. The CDR3 DNA reads as TGTGCCAGCAGTCCGGGACAGGGTTTTTCTGGGGCCAACGTCCTGACTTTC. This sequence encodes CASSPGQGFSGANVLTF.

This sequence joins TRBV16 and TRBJ2-6; D ambiguous. The V and J ends lost 4 bases and 4 bases respectively, with 11 bases between them. Germline values: CDR1 KGHSY, CDR2 FQNENV. The CDR3 length is 15 residues. The CDR3, as DNA: TGTGCCAGCAGCCTGAGTCTCCAAGGGGCCAACGTCCTGACTTTC. It yields the protein CASSLSLQGANVLTF.

V usage is TRBV11-2 and J usage is TRBJ2-7, with D tentatively TRBD1 (5 bases). Trimming pared 3 bases from V and 5 bases from J, leaving 11 bases between. Germline V gives CDR1 SGHAT, CDR2 FQNNGV. The CDR3 covers 13 residues. The CDR3: CASSFEGVHEQYF. CDR3 DNA sequence: TGTGCCAGCAGCTTTGAAGGGGTCCACGAGCAGTACTTC.

The V and J genes are TRBV5-4 and TRBJ2-7, with 10 bases lining up with TRBD2. The V gene's germline CDR1 is SGHNT and CDR2 YYREEE (reference sequence). J gave up 0 bases and V 4 bases, and 4 bases lay outside the gene matches. The CDR3 consists of 15 residues. The CDR3 protein is CASSPRTSGSYEQYF. In nucleotides, the CDR3 is TGTGCCAGCAGCCCACGGACTAGCGGCTCCTACGAGCAGTACTTC.

The chain uses TRBV7-9 and TRBJ2-5, with 7 bases fitting TRBD1. Germline CDR1 SEHNR, CDR2 FQNEAQ (reference sequence). The CDR3 is 15 amino acids. J was trimmed by 3 bases and V by 1 base; bases with no gene match: 5. DNA for the CDR3: TGTGCCAGCAGCTTAGATGGAGACAGGGAAGAGACCCAGTACTTC. Its protein product is CASSLDGDREETQYF.

The CDR3 loop is CASSGGPHTEAFF. CDR3 nucleotides: TGTGCCAGCAGTGGGGGGCCACACACTGAAGCTTTCTTT. The V and J genes are TRBV2 and TRBJ1-1; D may be TRBD1 (6 bases). The CDR3 sequence is 13 residues long. Germline lookup yields CDR1 SNHLY and CDR2 FYNNEI. V lost 4 bases and J 3 bases, leaving 9 bases between the germline ends.

The chain uses TRBV30 and TRBJ2-7, with a tentative D call TRBD2 (5 bases). The CDR3 totals 16 residues. The V end was cut by 2 bases, the J end by 0 bases, with 17 bases between. In germline, CDR1 is GTSNPN, CDR2 SVGIG (reference sequence). CDR3 nucleotides: TGTGCCTGGAGTCCTAGCCCCGACGGCCGCTCCTACGAGCAGTACTTC. Translation gives CAWSPSPDGRSYEQYF.

V usage is TRBV24-1 and J usage is TRBJ2-2; the D gene is possibly TRBD1 (5 bases). The germline V and J ends were trimmed by 2 bases and 7 bases, with 16 bases remaining between them. CDR1 is KGHDR and CDR2 is SFDVKD in the germline V gene. The CDR3 spans 16 residues. The CDR3 here is CATSDSRQGVIGELFF. The CDR3 bases are TGTGCCACCAGTGATTCGAGGCAGGGCGTGATCGGGGAGCTGTTTTTT.

This chain joins TRBV13 and TRBJ2-2, with unresolved D. Germline CDR1 and CDR2: PRHDT and FYEKMQ (reference sequence). Trimming cost V 5 bases and J 6 bases, with 10 bases left between them. The CDR3 length is 13 residues. The CDR3 nucleotides read TGTGCCAGCAGCCCCCGCCTCTCCGGGGAGCTGTTTTTT. Protein: CASSPRLSGELFF.

The chain carries TRBV29-1 and TRBJ1-2; 10 nucleotides match TRBD1. Trimming removed 7 bases from V and 6 bases from J; junction bases left unmatched: 5. The CDR3 runs to 12 residues. Germline V gives CDR1 SQVTM, CDR2 ANQGSEA. The CDR3 nucleotides read TGCAGCGATTGGACAGGGGGGGATGGCTACACCTTC. It encodes CSDWTGGDGYTF. Full variable domain (outside the CDR3, taken from reference TRBV29-1 and TRBJ1-2): SAVISQKPSRDICQRGTSLTIQCQVDSQVTMMFWYRQQPGQSLTLIATANQGSEATYESGFVIDKFPISRPNLTFSTLTVSNMSPEDSSIYLCSDWTGGDGYTFGSGTRLTVV.

The chain couples TRBV27 to TRBJ1-5, with D perhaps matching TRBD1 (5 bases). Germline values: CDR1 MNHEY, CDR2 SMNVEV (reference sequence). Between the trimmed V and J ends, which lost 5 bases and 3 bases, there was a span of 11 bases. The CDR3 is 14 residues long. CDR3 sequence (DNA): TGTGCCAGCAGTCCTCGACAGTCCAATCAGCCCCAGCATTTT. Translation gives CASSPRQSNQPQHF.

The chain joins TRBV20-1 to TRBJ1-6; tentative D call: TRBD1 (6 bases). The length of the CDR3 is 19 residues. Trimming cost V 5 bases and J 0 bases, with 23 bases left between them. CDR1 and CDR2 (germline): DFQATT, SNEGSKA (reference sequence). The CDR3 DNA reads as TGCAGTGCTCCGAACAGACAGGTCGGTAGAGACTCCTATAATTCACCCCTCCACTTT. It specifies CSAPNRQVGRDSYNSPLHF.

The chain links TRBV7-9 to TRBJ2-3; no clear D gene. V lost 1 base, J lost 2 bases, and 10 bases lay in between. CDR3 length equals 15 residues. In germline, CDR1 is SEHNR, CDR2 FQNEAQ (reference sequence). The CDR3 DNA sequence: TGTGCCAGCAGCTTAGTTGCCGACCCCACAGATACGCAGTATTTT. Amino acid sequence: CASSLVADPTDTQYF.

This chain links TRBV15 with TRBJ1-5; 9 bases fit TRBD1. The V segment lost 5 bases and the J segment 7 bases; nucleotides outside the gene matches: 18. The CDR3 has 18 residues. The germline V gene encodes CDR1 LNHNV and CDR2 YYDKDF (reference sequence). The CDR3 loop reads CATSPAGGDRVRGQPQHF. DNA of the CDR3: TGTGCCACCAGCCCTGCCGGGGGGGACAGGGTTAGGGGACAGCCCCAGCATTTT.

This clonotype was seen only once. The gene calls are TRBV6-5 and TRBJ1-5, with a possible D match to TRBD1 (6 bases). The germline V and J ends were trimmed by 6 bases and 3 bases, with 12 bases remaining between them. Germline V lookup: CDR1 MNHEY, CDR2 SVGAGI. The CDR3 runs 14 residues. The CDR3 loop is CASSSRGYNQPQHF. In nucleotides, the CDR3 is TGTGCCAGCAGCTCCAGGGGTTACAATCAGCCCCAGCATTTT.

This chain joins TRBV30 and TRBJ2-7; 7 positions match TRBD2. There are 14 residues in the CDR3. Germline-derived CDR1 and CDR2 are GTSNPN and SVGIG (reference sequence). With 0 bases clipped from V and 5 bases from J, the junction kept 7 bases outside the gene matches. CDR3 coding DNA: TGTGCCTGGAGTGTAGCAGCGGGAACCGACGAGCAGTACTTC. This codes for CAWSVAAGTDEQYF. Full variable domain (outside the CDR3, taken from reference TRBV30 and TRBJ2-7): SQTIHQWPATLVQPVGSPLSLECTVEGTSNPNLYWYRQAAGRGLQLLFYSVGIGQISSEVPQNLSASRPQDRQFILSSKKLLLSDSGFYLCAWSVAAGTDEQYFGPGTRLTVT.

The chain uses TRBV27 and TRBJ2-3; no definite D call. Looked up from germline, CDR1 is MNHEY and CDR2 is SMNVEV (reference sequence). This CDR3 comprises 12 residues. The ends were cut back, 8 bases at V and 4 bases at J, with 10 bases in the middle. The CDR3: CASSRGPDTQYF. CDR3 nucleotides: TGTGCCAGCTCCCGTGGGCCAGATACGCAGTATTTT.

This rearrangement joins TRBV30 to TRBJ1-1; 8 nucleotides align to TRBD1. The CDR3 extends over 14 amino acids. Trimming took 5 bases from V and 4 from J; bases not matched to a gene: 9. Germline CDR1 is GTSNPN and CDR2 is SVGIG (reference sequence). In nucleotides, the CDR3 is TGTGCCTGGCGGCAGACAGGGGCGGGCACTGAAGCTTTCTTT. This codes for CAWRQTGAGTEAFF. Supplemented by reference TRBV30 and TRBJ1-1, the full variable domain reads SQTIHQWPATLVQPVGSPLSLECTVEGTSNPNLYWYRQAAGRGLQLLFYSVGIGQISSEVPQNLSASRPQDRQFILSSKKLLLSDSGFYLCAWRQTGAGTEAFFGQGTRLTVV.